The entry that follows covers one TCR beta chain sequence. Antigen unknown. In preparing the TRB cDNA libraries, 5' RACE with UMI labels was used. TCRdb reprocessed the 5' RACE reads; each CDR3 protein has one entry and no DNA is given. This repertoire includes 130,000 to 150,000 distinct CDR3 sequences. This specimen belongs to a study of CXCR3-negative and CXCR3-positive naive CD8 T cells. Study-wide findings and caveats: Diversity ran similarly high across both naive subsets but far lower in memory CD8+ cells. When CXCR3-positive naive cells were set against CXCR3-negative naive cells, the former had more hydrophobic TRB CDR3s. CXCR3-negative and CXCR3-positive naive cells shared comparable TRBV-TRBJ usage, but memory cells did not. Naive subsets had comparable surface CD5; TCR strength was inferred from TRB CDR3 properties.

The germline V gene encodes CDR1 MDHEN and CDR2 SYDVKM. This CDR3 has 13 amino acids. The TCR comes from a human donor in good health. Some clones in this sample may be carry-over from other donors' samples. The sample comprised naive CXCR3+ CD8+ T cells from blood. Subset specified: CD45RO-CCR7+CD27+CD95- naive CD8+ T cells expressing CXCR3 (TNR3+). The chain has TRBV28 and TRBJ1-3. The chain's CDR3 is CASRDGTLNTIYF.